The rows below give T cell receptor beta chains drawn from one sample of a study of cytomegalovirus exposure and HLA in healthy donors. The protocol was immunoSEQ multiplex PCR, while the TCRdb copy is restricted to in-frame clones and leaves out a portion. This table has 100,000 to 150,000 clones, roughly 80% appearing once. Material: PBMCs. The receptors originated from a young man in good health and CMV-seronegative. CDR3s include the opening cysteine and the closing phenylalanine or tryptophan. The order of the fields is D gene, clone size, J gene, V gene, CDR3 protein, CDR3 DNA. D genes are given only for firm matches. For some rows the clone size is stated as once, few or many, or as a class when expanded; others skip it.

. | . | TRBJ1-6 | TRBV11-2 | CASSSPGSPLHF | TGTGCCAGCAGCTCCCCGGGATCACCCCTCCACTTT
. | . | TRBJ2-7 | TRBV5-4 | CASSVGRGLGEQYF | TGTGCCAGCAGCGTTGGAAGGGGACTCGGCGAGCAGTACTTC
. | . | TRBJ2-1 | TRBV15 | CATSRDYSPREQFF | TGTGCCACCAGCAGAGATTACAGCCCACGGGAGCAGTTCTTC
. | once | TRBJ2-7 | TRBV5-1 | CASSLEGHSSYEQYF | TGCGCCAGCAGCTTGGAGGGACATAGCTCCTACGAGCAGTACTTC
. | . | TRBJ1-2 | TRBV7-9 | CASSLGFFEGYGYTF | TGTGCCAGCAGCTTAGGGTTTTTCGAGGGCTATGGCTACACCTTC
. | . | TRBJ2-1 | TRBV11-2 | CASSFLYNEQFF | TGTGCCAGCAGCTTCCTCTACAATGAGCAGTTCTTC
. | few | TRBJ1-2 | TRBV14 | CASSQVSHGGYGYTF | TGTGCCAGCAGCCAAGTTAGCCACGGAGGATATGGCTACACCTTC
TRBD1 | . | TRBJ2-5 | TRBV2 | CASSGDRGRSETQYF | TGTGCCAGCAGTGGGGACAGGGGACGGTCAGAGACCCAGTACTTC
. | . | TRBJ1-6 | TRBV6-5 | CASSHRATYNSPLHF | TGTGCCAGCAGTCACAGGGCAACCTATAATTCACCCCTCCACTTT
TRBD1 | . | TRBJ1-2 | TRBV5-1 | CASSMRTGDYGYTF | TGCGCCAGCAGCATGAGGACAGGGGACTATGGCTACACCTTC
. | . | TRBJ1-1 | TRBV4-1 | CASSQELGLQVTEAFF | TGCGCCAGCAGCCAAGAATTGGGACTACAGGTCACTGAAGCTTTCTTT
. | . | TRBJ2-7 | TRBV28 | CASTIGYEQYF | TGTGCCAGCACTATTGGCTACGAGCAGTACTTC
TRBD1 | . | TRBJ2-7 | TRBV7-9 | CASSHDFDRASSYEQYF | TGTGCCAGCAGCCATGATTTTGACAGGGCCTCCTCCTACGAGCAGTACTTC
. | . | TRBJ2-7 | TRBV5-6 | CASSRGGGEQYF | TGTGCCAGCTCCAGAGGGGGGGGCGAGCAGTACTTC
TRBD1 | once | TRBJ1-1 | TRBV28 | CASSSTGGSTEAFF | TGTGCCAGCAGTTCGACAGGGGGGTCCACTGAAGCTTTCTTT
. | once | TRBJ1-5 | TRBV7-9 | CASSLGRGPDQPQHF | TGTGCCAGCAGCTTAGGACGAGGGCCGGATCAGCCCCAGCATTTT
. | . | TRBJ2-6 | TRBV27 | CASRASATGANVLTF | TGTGCCAGCAGGGCTAGCGCGACTGGGGCCAACGTCCTGACTTTC
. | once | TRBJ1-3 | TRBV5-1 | CASSLADGRRGNTIYF | TGCGCCAGCAGCTTGGCCGATGGGCGCCGAGGAAACACCATATATTTT
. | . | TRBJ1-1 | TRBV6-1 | CASTRVGDTEAFF | TGTGCCAGCACCCGTGTAGGGGACACTGAAGCTTTCTTT
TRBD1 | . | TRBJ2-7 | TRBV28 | CASTPGDSRYEQYF | TGTGCCAGCACCCCTGGGGACAGCCGCTACGAGCAGTACTTC
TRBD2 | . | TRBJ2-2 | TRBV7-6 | CASSPAASGRAGTGELFF | TGTGCCAGCAGCCCCGCGGCTAGCGGGAGGGCAGGCACCGGGGAGCTGTTTTTT
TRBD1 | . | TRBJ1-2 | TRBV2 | CASRSDRGGYTF | TGTGCCAGCAGGTCCGACAGGGGTGGCTACACCTTC
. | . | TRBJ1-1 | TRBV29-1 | CSVISPQGRGTEAFF | TGCAGCGTTATTTCACCCCAGGGCAGGGGCACTGAAGCTTTCTTT
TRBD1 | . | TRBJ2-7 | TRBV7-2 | CASSLVTGGTYEQYF | TGTGCCAGCAGCTTAGTAACAGGGGGCACATACGAGCAGTACTTC
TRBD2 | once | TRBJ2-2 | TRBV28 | CASSFRGGRAKTGELFF | TGTGCCAGCAGCTTCAGGGGCGGGAGGGCCAAAACCGGGGAGCTGTTTTTT
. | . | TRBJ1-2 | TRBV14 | CASSPAAGSNYGYTF | TGTGCCAGCAGCCCAGCTGCGGGGTCTAACTATGGCTACACCTTC
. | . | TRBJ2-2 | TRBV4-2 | CASSPRLLDTGELFF | TGTGCCAGCAGCCCACGACTGTTAGACACCGGGGAGCTGTTTTTT
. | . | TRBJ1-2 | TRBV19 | CASSKTGTYGYTF | TGTGCCAGTAGTAAAACAGGGACCTATGGCTACACCTTC
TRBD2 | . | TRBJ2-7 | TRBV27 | CASRTGTSGTEQYF | TGTGCCAGCAGGACCGGGACTAGCGGGACCGAGCAGTACTTC
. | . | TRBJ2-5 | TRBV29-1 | CSVEDRHSSSETQYF | TGCAGCGTTGAAGATCGTCACAGTTCGTCGGAGACCCAGTACTTC
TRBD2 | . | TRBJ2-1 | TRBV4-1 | CASSQDLAGVVGSYNEQFF | TGCGCCAGCAGCCAAGACCTAGCGGGAGTGGTAGGGTCCTACAATGAGCAGTTCTTC
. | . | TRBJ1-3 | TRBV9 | CASSPRQDSGNTIYF | TGTGCCAGCAGCCCCCGACAAGATTCTGGAAACACCATATATTTT
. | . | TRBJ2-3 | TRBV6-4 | CASSEDGSGTDTQYF | TGTGCCAGCAGTGAAGATGGCAGCGGCACAGATACGCAGTATTTT
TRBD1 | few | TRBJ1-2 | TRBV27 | CASSIMGQGPGYTF | TGTGCCAGCAGTATAATGGGACAGGGCCCTGGCTACACCTTC
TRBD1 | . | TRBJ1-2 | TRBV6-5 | CASSYSTGYGYTF | TGTGCCAGCAGTTACTCGACAGGGTACGGCTACACCTTC
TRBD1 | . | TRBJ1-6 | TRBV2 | CASRPGRQGYNSPLHF | TGTGCCAGCAGACCCGGGAGACAGGGTTATAATTCACCCCTCCACTTT
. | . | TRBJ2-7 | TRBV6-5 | CASSYSSGNYEQYF | TGTGCCAGCAGTTACTCGTCCGGGAACTACGAGCAGTACTTC
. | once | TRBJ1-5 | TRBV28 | CASSYQPSGYSNQPQHF | TGTGCCAGCAGCTACCAACCGTCAGGGTATAGCAATCAGCCCCAGCATTTT
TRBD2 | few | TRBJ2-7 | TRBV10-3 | CAISETGGSSYEQYF | TGTGCCATCAGTGAGACCGGGGGGAGCTCCTACGAGCAGTACTTC
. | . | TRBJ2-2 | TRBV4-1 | CASKDSTGTGELFF | TGCGCCAGCAAAGACAGCACCGGCACCGGGGAGCTGTTTTTT
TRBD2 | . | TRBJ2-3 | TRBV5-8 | CASTWGGGDTDTQYF | TGTGCCAGCACCTGGGGGGGAGGAGACACAGATACGCAGTATTTT
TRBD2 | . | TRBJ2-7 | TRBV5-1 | CASSGAPTSGSGYEQYF | TGCGCCAGCAGCGGAGCCCCGACTAGCGGGAGCGGCTACGAGCAGTACTTC